This is a list of T cell receptor beta chains from one sample in a study of molecular identifiers for immune sequencing clone quantification. TCRdb passed the PCR reads through MiXCR, listing each CDR3 protein once. The table includes around 480,000 distinct CDR3 sequences, about 25% detected once. The material sequenced was naive CD8+ T cells from blood, with Jurkat cell RNA spiked in. All receptors derive from a human donor in good health. Some libraries in this study had Jurkat cell RNA spiked in. Both conserved end residues are part of each CDR3. D genes are given only for firm matches. A row's size may be missing; if present it is once, few, many or a size class.

>TRBV9|many|TRBJ2-7|.
TGTGCCAGCAGCGTAGGGACGGGAGTTCGGTACGAGCAGTACTTC
CASSVGTGVRYEQYF
>TRBV5-6|.|TRBJ2-2|TRBD1
TGTGCCAGCAGCTTTCTGGACAGGGGTTCAGACGGGGAGCTGTTTTTT
CASSFLDRGSDGELFF
>TRBV28|.|TRBJ1-4|TRBD1
TGTGCCAGCAGTCACGGGACAGGGGACACGGTTGCAACTAATGAAAAACTGTTTTTT
CASSHGTGDTVATNEKLFF
>TRBV20-1|few|TRBJ1-6|.
TGCAGTGCCGACTGGTTCGGACGGGGTAATTCACCCCTCCACTTT
CSADWFGRGNSPLHF
>TRBV5-4|few|TRBJ1-3|.
TGTGCCAGCAGCTTGTTCGGCGGAAACACCATATATTTT
CASSLFGGNTIYF
>TRBV7-2|many|TRBJ2-1|.
TGTGCCAGCAGCTTAGCAAAGGGCAATGAGCAGTTCTTC
CASSLAKGNEQFF
>TRBV30|few|TRBJ2-7|.
TGTGCCTGGAGTGAGGTGGGGTGGAACGAGCAGTACTTC
CAWSEVGWNEQYF
>TRBV4-3|few|TRBJ2-3|.
TGCGCCAGCAGCCAAGTTTTAGCGTATAGCACAGATACGCAGTATTTT
CASSQVLAYSTDTQYF
>TRBV7-9|few|TRBJ1-4|.
TGTGCCAGCAGCTCCCATAGGGGAAGTGATGAAAAACTGTTTTTT
CASSSHRGSDEKLFF
>TRBV30|.|TRBJ2-6|.
TGTGCCTGGGTGGACCTATCCGGGGCCAACGTCCTGACTTTC
CAWVDLSGANVLTF
>TRBV5-1|many|TRBJ2-2|TRBD1
TGCGCCAGCAGCCGTGGGGACAGCCTGACCGGGGAGCTGTTTTTT
CASSRGDSLTGELFF
>TRBV21-1|many|TRBJ2-6|.
TGTGCCAGCAGCAAAGACGAGAGCTCTGGGGCCAACGTCCTGACTTTC
CASSKDESSGANVLTF
>TRBV6-6|.|TRBJ2-5|TRBD1
TGTGCCAGCAGTTACCCGGAAGACAGGGTTCTAGAGACCCAGTACTTC
CASSYPEDRVLETQYF
>TRBV14|.|TRBJ2-5|TRBD2
TGTGCCAGCAGCCCTCTCGGACTAGCGCTATCAGAGACCCAGTACTTC
CASSPLGLALSETQYF
>TRBV11-2|.|TRBJ2-7|.
TGTGCCAGCAGCTTAGTACTAGACTACGAGCAGTACTTC
CASSLVLDYEQYF
>TRBV6-6|.|TRBJ2-2|.
TGTGCCAGCAGTTATCCCCCCGGGGAGCTGTTTTTT
CASSYPPGELFF
>TRBV7-2|.|TRBJ2-7|TRBD2
TGTGCCAGCAGCGCGGGAAGTGCGGGGGGTATATACGAGCAGTACTTC
CASSAGSAGGIYEQYF
>TRBV19|few|TRBJ2-2|.
TGTGCCAGTAGTTTGTGGGAGCGCGGCACCGGGGAGCTGTTTTTT
CASSLWERGTGELFF
>TRBV13|many|TRBJ2-4|.
TGTGCCAGCAGCTTAGGCTTACAGGGCTTGGTCAAAAACATTCAGTACTTC
CASSLGLQGLVKNIQYF
>TRBV7-9|many|TRBJ1-1|TRBD1
TGTGCCACCTTGTCAGGGGGCACTGAAGCTTTCTTT
CATLSGGTEAFF
>TRBV27|.|TRBJ2-7|.
TGTGCCAGCAGTCCGGATAGCTCCTACGAGCAGCACTTC
CASSPDSSYEQHF
>TRBV6-2/TRBV6-3|many|TRBJ1-1|.
TGTGCCAGCAGTCAACAGGGGAACACTGAAGCTTTCTTT
CASSQQGNTEAFF
>TRBV7-9|many|TRBJ1-4|.
TGTGCCAGCAGCCCGACCCCAGGGAGAGGTGGTGAAAAACTGTTTTTT
CASSPTPGRGGEKLFF
>TRBV12-5|.|TRBJ1-5|TRBD1
TGTGCTAGTGGTTTGGTACTCAGGGGGGGCGGTTTTCATCAGCCCCAGCATTTT
CASGLVLRGGGFHQPQHF
>TRBV5-1|few|TRBJ1-4|TRBD1
TGCGCCAGCAGTCCTCACGGACAGGGGGTATACGGAACTAATGAAAAACTGTTTTTT
CASSPHGQGVYGTNEKLFF
>TRBV19|.|TRBJ2-1|.
TGTGCCAGTACATCCCAGTCCTACAATGAGCAGTTCTTC
CASTSQSYNEQFF
>TRBV11-2|.|TRBJ1-1|.
TGTGCCGGCAGCTTAGAGGCGGTTATGAACACTGAAGCTTTCTTT
CAGSLEAVMNTEAFF
>TRBV7-9|many|TRBJ1-2|TRBD1
TGTGCCAGCAGCCCCACAGGGGGCTATGGCTACACCTTC
CASSPTGGYGYTF
>TRBV5-1|few|TRBJ2-4|.
TGCGCCAGCAGCTTGGATCCGGGCGGGGGCAACATTCAGTACTTC
CASSLDPGGGNIQYF
>TRBV6-6|.|TRBJ1-5|.
TGTGCCAGCAGTCTCGGGGCTGCTCCATGGCCCCCGCATTTT
CASSLGAAPWPPHF
>TRBV4-3|.|TRBJ2-3|TRBD2
TGCGCCAGCAGCCAAAGGGCTAGCGGGCCTGAATTTCCTAGCACAGATACGCAGTATTTT
CASSQRASGPEFPSTDTQYF
>TRBV6-2/TRBV6-3|many|TRBJ2-7|.
TGTGCCAGCAGCCTGGGGGCAACAACCTACGAGCAGTACTTC
CASSLGATTYEQYF
>TRBV12-5|.|TRBJ2-7|TRBD1
TGTGCTAGTGGGACAGGGGGCGAGCAGTACTTC
CASGTGGEQYF
>TRBV5-5|few|TRBJ1-1|.
TGTGCCAGCAGCTTGGTTCAGGGACCGGGGAACACTGAAGCTTTCTTT
CASSLVQGPGNTEAFF
>TRBV5-1|many|TRBJ2-5|TRBD1
TGCGCCAGCAGCCCAGGGGGCTTGACGGGAGAGACCCAGTACTTC
CASSPGGLTGETQYF
>TRBV30|few|TRBJ2-3|.
TGTGCCTGGGGATCGGACCCCTACCAAGATACGCAGTATTTT
CAWGSDPYQDTQYF
>TRBV7-9|few|TRBJ2-7|TRBD2
TGTGCCAGCAGCGAAGGGAGGGACGGAGACTACGAGCAGTACTTC
CASSEGRDGDYEQYF